Listed here are 9 T cell receptor beta chains from one sample, sequenced in a study of blood T cell repertoires in COVID-19. Libraries were prepared by immunoSEQ multiplex PCR; TCRdb keeps only in-frame clonotypes and omits some of them. The sample records over 250,000 clones, 87% being singletons. The sample was PBMCs or T cells enriched from blood (not recorded which). The origin of the receptors is a woman aged 18-29 years who had recovered from COVID-19.

The chain has TRBV6-4 and TRBJ1-2; 7 bases agree with TRBD1. Unmatched junction bases numbered 7, after V lost 8 bases and J lost 4 bases. The germline V gene has CDR1 MRHNA and CDR2 SNTAGT. The CDR3 extends over 13 amino acids. CDR3 sequence (DNA): TGTGCCAGCTCTCAGGGGGGTTCCTATGGCTACACCTTC. Its protein is CASSQGGSYGYTF.

This chain uses TRBV7-9 with TRBJ1-1, with D uncertain. The ends were cut back, 2 bases at V and 0 bases at J, with 10 bases in the middle. The CDR3 sequence is 15 residues long. Germline-derived CDR1 and CDR2 are SEHNR and FQNEAQ (reference sequence). CDR3 protein: CASSLITSVNTEAFF. CDR3 coding DNA: TGTGCCAGCAGCTTAATCACCTCAGTGAACACTGAAGCTTTCTTT.

The chain carries TRBV4-1 and TRBJ2-7; the D gene is possibly TRBD1 (6 bases). The CDR3 totals 16 residues. Germline V lookup: CDR1 MGHRA, CDR2 YSYEKL. The V end was cut by 3 bases, the J end by 6 bases, with 21 bases between. The CDR3 DNA reads as TGCGCCAGCAGCCAGGCAACAGGGCCTCCCCGGGGCGAGCAGTACTTC. It translates to CASSQATGPPRGEQYF.

The rearrangement links TRBV7-9 to TRBJ1-2; no reliable D call. Trimming removed 10 bases from V and 5 bases from J, with 11 bases in between. The CDR3 sequence is 11 residues long. Per germline, CDR1 SEHNR and CDR2 FQNEAQ (reference sequence). The CDR3 DNA reads TGTGCCATCTTCGGCGGGTATGGCTACACCTTC. It encodes CAIFGGYGYTF. The whole variable domain, filled in from reference TRBV7-9 and TRBJ1-2, reads DTGVSQNPRHKITKRGQNVTFRCDPISEHNRLYWYRQTLGQGPEFLTYFQNEAQLEKSRLLSDRFSAERPKGSFSTLEIQRTEQGDSAMYLCAIFGGYGYTFGSGTRLTVV.

This chain links TRBV29-1 with TRBJ1-2; possible D gene TRBD1, 5 bases. The V and J ends lost 3 bases and 8 bases respectively, with 16 bases between them. This CDR3 is 13 amino acids long. Per the germline V gene, CDR1 is SQVTM and CDR2 is ANQGSEA. The CDR3 loop is CSVDPSPGAGYTF. Written as DNA, the CDR3 is TGCAGCGTTGACCCATCGCCTGGGGCCGGCTACACCTTC.

The rearrangement joins TRBV19 to TRBJ1-2; D is perhaps TRBD1 (6 bases). Germline CDR1 is LNHDA and CDR2 is SQIVND (reference sequence). V lost 6 bases and J lost 0, with 14 bases in between. The CDR3 runs 15 residues. The CDR3 region has the DNA TGTGCCAGTAGCTCCACAGGGCTGACTAACTATGGCTACACCTTC. Amino acid sequence: CASSSTGLTNYGYTF.

The chain uses TRBV29-1 and TRBJ1-2, with D tentatively TRBD1 (5 bases). Germline values: CDR1 SQVTM, CDR2 ANQGSEA. The CDR3 totals 13 residues. Trimming removed 7 bases at V and 7 bases at J, with 19 bases between. The CDR3 region is CSAGSVGARGYTF. The CDR3 DNA is TGCAGCGCCGGAAGTGTAGGGGCGCGTGGCTACACCTTC.

This clone appeared a single time. The J gene is TRBJ2-7, the V gene TRBV10-3; TRBD2 matches at 9 bases. The CDR3 has 17 amino acids. V lost 10 bases to trimming and J lost 3 bases; unmatched junction nucleotides: 19. The germline gives CDR1 ENHRY, CDR2 SYGVKD. The CDR3 here is CATVGSPEASGNYEQYF. CDR3 nucleotides: TGTGCCACAGTGGGTAGTCCCGAGGCTAGCGGGAACTACGAGCAGTACTTC.

This rearrangement joins TRBV7-9 to TRBJ2-6; D perhaps matches TRBD1 (5 bases). Germline V lookup: CDR1 SEHNR, CDR2 FQNEAQ (reference sequence). With 5 bases removed from V and 0 bases from J, the gap between germline ends came to 8 bases. This CDR3 comprises 15 residues. DNA of the CDR3: TGTGCCAGCAGCCGACAGCTCTCTGGGGCCAACGTCCTGACTTTC. Amino acids: CASSRQLSGANVLTF.